A selection of T cell receptor beta chains follows, all from one sample in a study of OX40 agonist ivuxolimab in advanced cancers. Clones were read by immunoSEQ multiplex PCR, and TCRdb kept only the in-frame ones, dropping some. The repertoire holds tens of thousands of clones, with 84% as singletons. The material sequenced was CD4+ or CD8+ T cells sorted from blood, taken in a trial of the OX40 agonist ivuxolimab. The receptors stem from an adult with an advanced solid tumor such as melanoma, head and neck, liver or kidney cancer. CDR3s include the opening cysteine and the closing phenylalanine or tryptophan. D genes are given only for firm matches. The size field is filled for only some rows; it gives once, few, many or a size class.

j_call v_call d_call clone_size cdr3_aa cdr3_nt
TRBJ2-5 TRBV10-3 NA NA CAISERVADSETQYF TGTGCCATCAGTGAACGGGTGGCGGACTCGGAGACCCAGTACTTC
TRBJ1-2 TRBV15 NA NA CATSKGYGYTF TGTGCCACCAGCAAGGGCTATGGCTACACCTTC
TRBJ2-1 TRBV9 TRBD2 NA CASSKEGLAGARTDNEQFF TGTGCCAGCAGCAAAGAGGGACTAGCGGGGGCCCGAACAGACAATGAGCAGTTCTTC
TRBJ2-5 TRBV4-3 NA NA CASSQTTRDPPTEQYF TGCGCCAGCAGCCAAACCACCCGAGACCCACCAACAGAGCAGTACTTC
TRBJ2-5 TRBV4-2 TRBD2 NA CASSLSIGLERETQYF TGTGCCAGCAGCCTATCAATCGGACTAGAACGAGAGACCCAGTACTTC
TRBJ1-1 TRBV19 NA NA CASSIGGEAFF TGTGCCAGTAGTATCGGGGGTGAAGCTTTCTTT
TRBJ1-1 TRBV27 NA once CASSFGGHYRVMNTEAFF TGTGCCAGCAGTTTCGGAGGACACTACCGCGTTATGAACACTGAAGCTTTCTTT
TRBJ2-7 TRBV5-4 TRBD1 few CASSWTGTYEQYF TGTGCCAGCAGCTGGACAGGGACCTACGAGCAGTACTTC
TRBJ2-3 TRBV5-1 NA NA CASSRDISTDTQYF TGCGCCAGCAGCCGAGACATCAGCACAGATACGCAGTATTTT
TRBJ1-2 TRBV28 NA NA CASSTEAANYGYTF TGTGCCAGCAGTACCGAAGCCGCAAACTATGGCTACACCTTC
TRBJ2-5 TRBV6-1 TRBD1 NA CASYPTTGKQYF TGTGCCAGCTACCCTACGACAGGGAAGCAGTACTTC
TRBJ1-5 TRBV6-1 TRBD1 NA CASRDRGYSNQPQHF TGTGCCAGCAGGGACAGGGGGTATAGCAATCAGCCCCAGCATTTT
TRBJ2-2 TRBV28 TRBD1 NA CASSRRQGLATGELFF TGTGCCAGCAGTCGACGACAGGGTCTAGCCACCGGGGAGCTGTTTTTT
TRBJ2-5 TRBV9 TRBD2 NA CASSVGSGGTQETQYF TGTGCCAGCAGCGTAGGGAGCGGGGGAACCCAAGAGACCCAGTACTTC
TRBJ2-3 TRBV5-1 NA NA CASSGGIAADTQYF TGCGCCAGCAGCGGGGGTATAGCAGCAGATACGCAGTATTTT
TRBJ2-5 TRBV5-1 TRBD2 NA CASSPGGLGETQYF TGCGCCAGCAGTCCCGGGGGACTAGGTGAAACCCAGTACTTC
TRBJ2-1 TRBV4-1 NA NA CASSQDLYSSHNEQFF TGCGCCAGCAGCCAAGATCTCTATTCCAGCCACAATGAGCAGTTCTTC
TRBJ1-6 TRBV5-5 NA NA CASSLDDRDSPLHF TGTGCCAGCAGCTTGGACGACCGAGATTCACCCCTCCACTTT
TRBJ2-7 TRBV27 TRBD1 NA CASSFSGQGYEQYF TGTGCCAGCAGTTTTTCGGGACAGGGGTACGAGCAGTACTTC
TRBJ1-2 TRBV28 NA NA CASSYRDGYTF TGTGCCAGCAGCTACAGGGATGGCTACACCTTC
TRBJ2-7 TRBV27 TRBD1 NA CASSLGTGLSYEQYF TGTGCCAGCAGTTTGGGGACAGGTCTTTCCTACGAGCAGTACTTC
TRBJ2-5 TRBV7-3 NA NA CASSLIGGLGQETQYF TGTGCCAGCAGCTTAATCGGGGGGCTGGGCCAAGAGACCCAGTACTTC
TRBJ1-5 TRBV2 TRBD1 NA CATLSQGADNQPQHF TGTGCCACCCTATCACAGGGGGCGGACAATCAGCCCCAGCATTTT
TRBJ2-7 TRBV5-5 NA NA CASSYGGDGSYEQYF TGTGCCAGCAGCTACGGCGGCGACGGGTCCTACGAGCAGTACTTC
TRBJ2-3 TRBV7-3 TRBD1 NA CASSLTGQDLLHQRDTQYF TGTGCCAGCAGCTTAACGGGACAGGACCTTTTGCATCAACGAGATACGCAGTATTTT
TRBJ2-2 TRBV7-9 NA NA CASSLRQVNTGELFF TGTGCCAGCAGCCTCCGACAGGTGAACACCGGGGAGCTGTTTTTT
TRBJ2-1 TRBV6-6 NA NA CASSYGTPSYNEQFF TGTGCCAGCAGTTACGGGACACCCTCCTACAATGAGCAGTTCTTC
TRBJ1-1 TRBV4-1 NA NA CASSPDRTNTEAFF TGCGCCAGCAGTCCGGACAGAACGAACACTGAAGCTTTCTTT
TRBJ1-5 TRBV10-3 NA NA CAIRGGGESNQPQHF TGTGCCATCAGAGGCGGGGGAGAGAGCAATCAGCCCCAGCATTTT
TRBJ2-2 TRBV9 TRBD1 NA CASSVRTGANTGELFF TGTGCCAGCAGCGTACGGACAGGAGCTAACACCGGGGAGCTGTTTTTT
TRBJ1-1 TRBV2 NA NA CASTDLGPLNTEAFF TGTGCCAGCACTGATCTCGGGCCACTGAACACTGAAGCTTTCTTT
TRBJ2-1 TRBV30 NA once CAWSGGSGYNEQFF TGTGCCTGGAGTGGAGGGTCAGGCTACAATGAGCAGTTCTTC
TRBJ1-1 TRBV30 NA NA CAWTRGGEAFF TGTGCCTGGACCCGGGGGGGTGAAGCTTTCTTT
TRBJ2-1 TRBV27 NA NA CASSLFGEQFF TGTGCCAGCAGTTTGTTCGGTGAGCAGTTCTTC
TRBJ1-1 TRBV7-8 NA NA CASSPYRNTEAFF TGTGCCAGCAGCCCTTACAGGAACACTGAAGCTTTCTTT
TRBJ1-2 TRBV6-4 NA NA CASSEEAGPNYGYTF TGTGCCAGCAGTGAGGAGGCAGGGCCCAACTATGGCTACACCTTC
TRBJ1-2 TRBV2 NA once CASSSGPLFYGYTF TGTGCCAGCAGCTCAGGGCCCTTATTCTATGGCTACACCTTC
TRBJ2-5 TRBV19 NA few CASSIVPFGAQETQYF TGTGCCAGTAGTATAGTCCCGTTCGGAGCCCAAGAGACCCAGTACTTC
TRBJ2-7 TRBV2 NA NA CASVTWDGIYEQYF TGTGCCAGCGTTACTTGGGACGGGATCTACGAGCAGTACTTC
TRBJ1-5 TRBV5-8 NA NA CASSLGWGGNQPQHF TGTGCCAGCAGCTTGGGGTGGGGGGGAAATCAGCCCCAGCATTTT
TRBJ1-2 TRBV9 NA NA CASSASGFGYTF TGTGCCAGCAGCGCCTCAGGGTTCGGCTACACCTTC
TRBJ2-7 TRBV5-6 NA NA CASSLNPGTRYEQYF TGTGCCAGCAGCTTAAACCCAGGGACACGATACGAGCAGTACTTC
TRBJ2-7 TRBV11-2 TRBD2 NA CASSGERGEYEQYF TGTGCCAGCAGCGGGGAGCGGGGGGAGTACGAGCAGTACTTC
TRBJ2-1 TRBV19 TRBD2 NA CASSGGGGSYNEQFF TGTGCCAGTAGCGGCGGGGGGGGCTCCTACAATGAGCAGTTCTTC
TRBJ2-7 TRBV19 NA few CASSPGHNSYEQYF TGTGCCAGTAGTCCAGGGCATAACTCCTACGAGCAGTACTTC
TRBJ2-7 TRBV6-5 TRBD1 NA CASSYGTGGFEQYF TGTGCCAGCAGTTACGGGACAGGTGGGTTCGAGCAGTACTTC
TRBJ2-2 TRBV6-5 NA NA CASSYRVTGELFF TGTGCCAGCAGTTACAGGGTTACCGGGGAGCTGTTTTTT
TRBJ1-2 TRBV19 NA once CASSILSGPFYGYTF TGTGCCAGTAGTATTTTATCAGGGCCCTTCTATGGCTACACCTTC
TRBJ2-3 TRBV25-1 NA NA CASAPGDTQYF TGTGCCAGCGCCCCGGGGGATACGCAGTATTTT
TRBJ2-3 TRBV9 TRBD2 NA CASSVGYSGGASDTQYF TGTGCCAGCAGCGTAGGATATAGCGGGGGGGCGTCAGATACGCAGTATTTT
TRBJ2-7 TRBV7-6 NA NA CASSLADGSYEQYF TGTGCCAGCAGCTTGGCGGATGGCAGCTACGAGCAGTACTTC
TRBJ2-7 TRBV28 TRBD2 NA CASSSRRLAGGPSYEQYF TGTGCCAGCAGTTCCCGAAGACTAGCGGGGGGGCCGTCCTACGAGCAGTACTTC
TRBJ1-5 TRBV27 NA NA CASSPLTGYQPQHF TGTGCCAGCAGTCCCCTGACAGGTTATCAGCCCCAGCATTTT
TRBJ1-5 TRBV15 NA NA CATSRETGLLSNQPQHF TGTGCCACCAGCAGAGAGACCGGACTACTTAGCAATCAGCCCCAGCATTTT
TRBJ2-7 TRBV27 TRBD1 NA CASSSWDRLYEQYF TGTGCCAGCAGTTCGTGGGACAGGTTATACGAGCAGTACTTC
TRBJ2-1 TRBV29-1 TRBD2 once CSVVASGGLRDEQFF TGCAGCGTCGTCGCCTCGGGGGGGTTAAGGGATGAGCAGTTCTTC
TRBJ2-7 TRBV27 NA NA CASSLSGSSYEQYF TGTGCCAGCAGTTTATCGGGCAGCTCCTACGAGCAGTACTTC
TRBJ2-5 TRBV27 TRBD1 once CASSQGARVETQYF TGTGCCAGCAGCCAGGGGGCTAGGGTGGAGACCCAGTACTTC
TRBJ1-5 TRBV6-5 NA NA CASSYRPTLSNQPQHF TGTGCCAGCAGTTATAGGCCGACTCTGAGCAATCAGCCCCAGCATTTT